These 20 T cell receptor beta chains originate from one sample sequenced in a study of CD8+ T cells in alopecia areata. RNA was isolated and reverse transcribed to cDNA, the sequencing template. Only in-frame clones appear in the TCRdb table, and some are missing; sequencing was by immunoSEQ multiplex PCR. This repertoire shows fewer than 250,000 clones, 45% to 75% found once; its top ten account for approximately 0.7%. Treatment defined: oral pan-JAK inhibitor, 5-10 mg twice daily. The sequencing used CD4+ T cells sorted from blood, collected at week 4, from a patient treated with tofacitinib. The receptors derive from a human donor with alopecia areata.

The CDR3 DNA is TGCAGCGCCGCCCCAAGCACAGATACGCAGTATTTT. Its translation: CSAAPSTDTQYF. The chain uses TRBV29-1 and TRBJ2-3; no definite D call. Trimming stripped 7 bases from V and 0 bases from J, with 8 bases between. CDR1 SQVTM and CDR2 ANQGSEA come from the germline V gene. CDR3 length: 12 residues.

The V call is TRBV6-1, the J call TRBJ2-1, with no clear D. Trimming left V 2 bases short and J 8 bases short, with 13 bases between. Germline V gene lookup returns CDR1 MNHNS and CDR2 SASEGT. The CDR3 length is 14 residues. The CDR3 DNA sequence: TGTGCCAGCAGTGAACTAAGTGGTGTCGATGAGCAGTTCTTC. Translation: CASSELSGVDEQFF.

Points on this clone: Without the conserved terminal phenylalanine or tryptophan, this CDR3 likely stems from a read error. It is unclear where the CDR3 begins or ends on the DNA, so no DNA is shown, and the CDR3 is as TCRdb lists it. The gene calls are TRBV29-1 and TRBJ1-1. The germline gives CDR1 SQVTM, CDR2 ANQGSEA. The CDR3 adds up to 10 amino acids, both ends counted. CDR3 amino acids: CSVEEIGRIL.

This chain uses TRBV9 with TRBJ2-2, with D perhaps matching TRBD1 (6 bases). V lost 3 bases, J lost 2 bases, and 11 bases lay in between. Germline V lookup: CDR1 SGDLS, CDR2 YYNGEE. The CDR3 length is 15 residues. CDR3 sequence: CASSARDINTGELFF. The CDR3 nucleotides read TGTGCCAGCAGCGCCCGGGACATAAACACCGGGGAGCTGTTTTTT.

A note on this clone: Other DNA sequences in this specimen translate into the identical CDR3. CDR3 in amino acids: CSVEEGDTQYF. For the CDR3, the DNA is TGCAGCGTTGAGGAGGGAGATACGCAGTATTTT. This chain joins TRBV29-1 and TRBJ2-3, with D possibly TRBD2 on 6 matching bases. Germline values: CDR1 SQVTM, CDR2 ANQGSEA. V lost 3 bases and J 5 bases, leaving 6 bases between the germline ends. The CDR3 has 11 residues.

The rearrangement links TRBV13 to TRBJ2-5; D unclear. The germline gives CDR1 PRHDT, CDR2 FYEKMQ (reference sequence). This CDR3 has 15 residues. Trimming took off 10 bases at V and 5 bases at J, with 23 bases between the two ends. The CDR3 loop is CATTLTVGGVETQYF. In DNA form, the CDR3 reads TGTGCCACCACACTAACCGTGGGCGGAGTGGAGACCCAGTACTTC.

This clone came up once. The chain is built from TRBV11-2 and TRBJ2-1, with 13 bases aligning to TRBD2. Germline lookup yields CDR1 SGHAT and CDR2 FQNNGV. With V trimmed by 6 bases and J by 9 bases, 14 bases remained unmatched. There are 17 residues in the CDR3. The CDR3 sequence: CASRALQGTSGIVEQFF. CDR3 sequence (DNA): TGTGCCAGCAGGGCATTACAAGGGACTAGCGGGATTGTTGAGCAGTTCTTC.

The rearrangement links TRBV5-1 to TRBJ1-2; D perhaps matches TRBD1 (5 bases). Germline V gene sequence: CDR1 SGHRS, CDR2 YFSETQ. CDR3 length equals 13 residues. Between the trimmed V and J ends, which lost 3 bases and 1 base, there was a span of 7 bases. The CDR3 DNA reads TGCGCCAGCAGCTCGACAGTTAACTATGGCTACACCTTC. Translation gives CASSSTVNYGYTF.

The J gene is TRBJ2-5, the V gene TRBV15; the D call may be TRBD1 or TRBD2 (5 bases each). Trimming shortened V by 2 bases and J by 9 bases, and 16 bases separated the two germline ends. The CDR3 length is 14 residues. CDR1 LNHNV and CDR2 YYDKDF come from the germline V gene (reference sequence). Here the CDR3 DNA reads TGTGCCACCAGCAGACCCTCCGGGGACGGGGCCCAGTACTTC. It translates to CATSRPSGDGAQYF.

The rearrangement links TRBV29-1 to TRBJ1-1; 9 bases map to TRBD1. Germline lookup yields CDR1 SQVTM and CDR2 ANQGSEA. With V trimmed by 6 bases and J by 1 base, 3 bases remained unmatched. This CDR3 has 13 amino acids. CDR3 sequence reads: CSVAGQGNTEAFF. CDR3 coding DNA: TGCAGCGTGGCGGGACAGGGGAACACTGAAGCTTTCTTT.

The chain links TRBV11-1 to TRBJ1-1, with 7 bases lining up with TRBD1. CDR1 is SGHAT and CDR2 is FQDESV in the germline V gene (reference sequence). The CDR3 is made up of 16 amino acids. The junction had 7 bases not matched to a gene; V was cut back by 2 bases and J by 1 base. This chain's CDR3 is CASSLRQGSGNTEAFF. The CDR3 nucleotides are TGTGCCAGCAGCTTAAGACAGGGAAGTGGGAACACTGAAGCTTTCTTT.

Here the CDR3 reads CASSVATFSLGSIYNEQFF. In nucleotides, the CDR3 is TGTGCCAGCAGCGTAGCTACTTTTTCTCTCGGATCTATCTACAATGAGCAGTTCTTC. J is TRBJ2-1 and V is TRBV9; D is undetermined. V was clipped by 0 bases and J by 3 bases, with 22 bases between them. Germline CDR1 reads SGDLS; CDR2 reads YYNGEE. The CDR3 is 19 residues long.

The gene calls are TRBV18 and TRBJ2-1, with no clear D. Trimming took off 2 bases at V and 10 bases at J, with 6 bases between the two ends. The CDR3 runs to 11 residues. CDR1 is KGHSH and CDR2 is LQKENI in the germline V gene. CDR3 amino acids: CASSPAREQFF. The CDR3 DNA follows: TGTGCCAGCTCACCAGCTAGAGAGCAGTTCTTC.

The chain carries TRBV5-1 and TRBJ2-1; D might be TRBD1 (5 bases). V shed 4 bases and J shed 0 bases, with 17 bases lying between them. CDR1 is SGHRS and CDR2 is YFSETQ in the germline V gene. This CDR3 comprises 17 residues. CDR3 nucleotides: TGCGCCAGCAGCCTTGGGGCCGGGCCGAGCTCCTACAATGAGCAGTTCTTC. This sequence encodes CASSLGAGPSSYNEQFF. The whole variable domain, filled in from reference TRBV5-1 and TRBJ2-1, reads KAGVTQTPRYLIKTRGQQVTLSCSPISGHRSVSWYQQTPGQGLQFLFEYFSETQRNKGNFPGRFSGRQFSNSRSEMNVSTLELGDSALYLCASSLGAGPSSYNEQFFGPGTRLTVL.

This clone was seen more than once but under ten times. This sequence joins TRBV18 and TRBJ2-5, with D tentatively TRBD2 (6 bases). Germline V gene sequence: CDR1 KGHSH, CDR2 LQKENI. V lost 3 bases and J lost 3, with 11 bases in between. This CDR3 contains 14 residues. The chain's CDR3 is CASSPAIAEETQYF. The CDR3 bases are TGTGCCAGCTCACCTGCGATAGCGGAAGAGACCCAGTACTTC.

A remark on this clone: At one end, the junction sequence differs from germline, possibly due to a read error. The V gene is TRBV29-1, the J gene TRBJ2-3; 7 bases fit TRBD2. This CDR3 is 15 amino acids long. CDR1 is SQVTM, CDR2 ANQGSEA, per germline. CDR3: CSVEGQAGTTDTQYF. The CDR3, as DNA: TGCAGCGTGGAAGGGCAAGCGGGGACCACAGATACGCAGTATTTT.

The chain joins TRBV7-9 to TRBJ2-5; D is unclear. V gave up 4 bases and J gave up 5 bases, with 11 bases separating them. Germline CDR1 is SEHNR and CDR2 is FQNEAQ (reference sequence). The CDR3 runs to 13 residues. In DNA, the CDR3 is TGTGCCAGCAGCTATGGACGTAGGGAGACCCAGTACTTC. It codes for CASSYGRRETQYF.

The chain uses TRBV15 and TRBJ1-1; no reliable D call. CDR1 and CDR2 from the germline V gene are LNHNV and YYDKDF (reference sequence). Between the trimmed V and J ends, which lost 4 bases and 4 bases, there was a span of 10 bases. The CDR3 sequence is 13 residues long. CDR3 nucleotide sequence: TGTGCCACCAGCAACGGGCCCGGCACTGAAGCTTTCTTT. Amino acid sequence: CATSNGPGTEAFF.

The rearrangement links TRBV9 to TRBJ1-2; D unresolved. Germline assignment: CDR1 SGDLS and CDR2 YYNGEE. V dropped 2 bases and J dropped 8 bases, with 19 bases sitting between them. The CDR3 loop spans 15 amino acids. The CDR3 region is CASSVESGSKTGYTF. The CDR3 coding sequence is TGTGCCAGCAGCGTGGAATCCGGGTCCAAGACCGGCTACACCTTC.

The rearrangement uses TRBV7-2 and TRBJ1-1, with D hard to call. CDR3 size: 13 residues. The V and J ends lost 4 bases and 1 base respectively, with 7 bases between them. Germline V gives CDR1 SGHTA, CDR2 FQGNSA. The CDR3 sequence is CASSSPGNTEAFF. CDR3 sequence (DNA): TGTGCCAGCAGCTCGCCGGGGAACACTGAAGCTTTCTTT.